This paragraph reports one T cell receptor beta chain. No antigen is known for it. Measured with immunoSEQ multiplex PCR; TCRdb has only the in-frame clones, and not every one. In the table there are under 1 million clones, around 96% of which are singletons. This entry belongs to a study of shared clonotypes between healthy human individuals. Terminally differentiated effector memory CD45RA+ cells were excluded by CCR7 positive selection of CD45RO-negative cells. Study-level results: In general, naive subsets displayed greater estimated richness than memory subsets did. In contrast to clonotypes shared by all four donors, non-shared clonotypes had lower generation probabilities. Between a handful of donors, naive CD4 clonotypes were shared at a level of roughly 5.5%.

Source material: naive CD8+ T cells sorted from blood. The clonotype originates from a man under 40 in good health.

CDR3 loop: CASSLRYTEAFF. The CDR3 DNA reads as TGTGCCAGCAGCTTACGTTACACTGAAGCTTTCTTT. V usage is TRBV5-6 and J usage is TRBJ1-1; D is undetermined. This CDR3 is 12 amino acids long. Between the trimmed V and J ends, which lost 2 bases and 3 bases, there was a span of 5 bases. Germline-derived CDR1 and CDR2 are SGHDT and YYEEEE. The whole variable domain, filled in from reference TRBV5-6 and TRBJ1-1, reads DAGVTQSPTHLIKTRGQQVTLRCSPKSGHDTVSWYQQALGQGPQFIFQYYEEEERQRGNFPDRFSGHQFPNYSSELNVNALLLGDSALYLCASSLRYTEAFFGQGTRLTVV.